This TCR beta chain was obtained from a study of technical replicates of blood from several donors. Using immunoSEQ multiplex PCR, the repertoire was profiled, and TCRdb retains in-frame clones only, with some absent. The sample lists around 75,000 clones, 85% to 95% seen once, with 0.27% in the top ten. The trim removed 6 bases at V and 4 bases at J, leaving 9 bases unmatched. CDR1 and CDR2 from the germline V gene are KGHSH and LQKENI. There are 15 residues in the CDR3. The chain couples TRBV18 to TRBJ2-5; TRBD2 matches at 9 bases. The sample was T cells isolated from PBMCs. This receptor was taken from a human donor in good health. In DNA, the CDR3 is TGTGCCAGCTCCACAAGTGCGGGGGGGCGAGAGACCCAGTACTTC. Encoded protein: CASSTSAGGRETQYF.